This TCR beta chain was documented in a study of T cell changes during pregnancy in multiple sclerosis. This table comes from immunoSEQ multiplex PCR, and its TCRdb copy is limited to in-frame clones, with some not included. The data show some 74,000 clones, around nine tenths seen once. Trimming took 1 base from V and 5 from J, leaving 12 bases between them. Germline V gene data show CDR1 as SGHTA and CDR2 as FQGNSA. The CDR3 length is 15 residues. Material: peripheral blood, obtained after pregnancy. This receptor was taken from a female donor in good health, enrolled as a control in a pregnancy study. The J gene is TRBJ1-5, the V gene TRBV7-2; perhaps TRBD1 as D (6 bases). CDR3 loop: CASSLGGGLDQPQHF. As DNA, the CDR3 is TGTGCCAGCAGCTTAGGAGGGGGTCTGGATCAGCCCCAGCATTTT.